This T cell receptor (beta chain) was captured by sequencing in a study of blood T cell repertoires in COVID-19 (dated by TCRdb to the early 2020s). About the study as a whole: The collaborator samples originated in the United States, Italy and Spain and spanned the acute and convalescent phases of COVID-19. The prospective study material was composed of cDNA or gDNA derived from T cells, B-cell-depleted T cells, or PBMCs. Subjects who had been exposed to COVID-19, were actively infected with it, or had recovered from it provided the deeply sampled blood TCRbeta repertoires that made up the dataset. The repertoires were released in a freely available public database intended as a resource for research on the immune response to SARS-CoV-2. Samples were obtained from the ongoing ImmuneRACE study (first 160 participants) and from over 1,000 subjects provided by 6 global collaborators. The sample metadata nearly always contained a de-identified subject ID, COVID-19 status, age in years and sex. Where available, HLA class I and class II types were taken from metadata supplied by the sample provider and were not determined by assay-based typing. Overall results and qualifications from the work: The amount of clinical and demographic metadata varied by source and participant and was provided uncurated.

TCRbeta CDR3 regions were amplified from genomic DNA by means of the immunoSEQ Assay, a bias-controlled multiplex PCR. The study's processing was this. Within the assay, amplification of reference gene primers was used to estimate how many nucleated cells each sample contained. To quantify the absolute abundance of each unique TCRbeta CDR3 rearrangement, sequence reads were collapsed and filtered. Productive Simpson clonality was computed per sample as the square root of Simpson's diversity index over productive rearrangements. TCRdb retrieved this table from immuneACCESS and kept in-frame rearrangements only. Not all clones are present; in checked studies, unresolved V genes account for under half, and no reason is known for the remainder. V and J calls and clone size come straight from that table; D and trimming were deduced from the DNA. The sample yields about 120,000 clones; about four fifths were counted once. 8% to 13% of the sample is in the top ten clones.

Germline trimming: 6 bases from V, 1 base from J; junction bases outside gene matches: 10. The CDR3 measures 17 amino acids from cysteine to phenylalanine. The retained sequence is limited to the CDR3, 51 bases, with the frame set at the first base. The germline V gene specifies SGHAT as CDR1 and FQNNGV as CDR2. The collaborating institutions used their own protocols to collect whole blood in K2EDTA tubes. For TCRbeta analysis, collaborator samples were shipped as frozen whole blood, as isolated PBMCs, or as DNA extracted from either sample type. Regarding this clone: Its antigen target is currently unknown. The sample holds no much larger clone one base away, and base qualities are not on file.

Sequenced sample: peripheral blood. The clonotype comes from a human donor in a cohort sampled during active COVID-19. The rearranged segments are TRBV11-2 and TRBJ2-3, and TRBD2 aligns with 10 junction nucleotides. The CDR3 protein sequence reads: CASSLRTLAGGTDTQYF. The sequenced DNA is TGTGCCAGCAGTCTAAGAACTCTAGCGGGAGGCACAGATACGCAGTATTTT.